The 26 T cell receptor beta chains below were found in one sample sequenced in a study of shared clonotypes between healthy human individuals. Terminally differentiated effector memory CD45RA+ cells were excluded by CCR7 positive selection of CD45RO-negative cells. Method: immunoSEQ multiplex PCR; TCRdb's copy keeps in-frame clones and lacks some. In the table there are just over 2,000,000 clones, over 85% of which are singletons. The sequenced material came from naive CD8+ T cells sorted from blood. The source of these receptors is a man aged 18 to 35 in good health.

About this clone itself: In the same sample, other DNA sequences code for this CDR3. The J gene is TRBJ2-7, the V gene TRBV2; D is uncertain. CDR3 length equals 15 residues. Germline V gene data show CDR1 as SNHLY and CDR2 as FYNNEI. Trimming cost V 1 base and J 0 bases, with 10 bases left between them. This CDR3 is CASSEGPVSSYEQYF. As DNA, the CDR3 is TGTGCCAGCAGTGAAGGTCCAGTCAGCTCCTACGAGCAGTACTTC.

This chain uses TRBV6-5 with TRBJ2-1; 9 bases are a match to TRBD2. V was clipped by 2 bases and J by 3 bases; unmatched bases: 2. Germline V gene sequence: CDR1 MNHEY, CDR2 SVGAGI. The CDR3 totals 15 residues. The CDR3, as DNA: TGTGCCAGCAGTTACGGGACTAGCCACTACAATGAGCAGTTCTTC. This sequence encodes CASSYGTSHYNEQFF.

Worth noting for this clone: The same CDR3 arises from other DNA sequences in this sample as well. This chain's CDR3 is CASSLGVMNTEAFF. In DNA form, the CDR3 reads TGCGCCAGCAGCTTAGGCGTCATGAACACTGAAGCTTTCTTT. The J gene is TRBJ1-1, the V gene TRBV5-1; no definite D call. Germline V gene lookup returns CDR1 SGHRS and CDR2 YFSETQ. This CDR3 has 14 amino acids. The germline V and J ends were trimmed by 2 bases and 0 bases, with 8 bases remaining between them.

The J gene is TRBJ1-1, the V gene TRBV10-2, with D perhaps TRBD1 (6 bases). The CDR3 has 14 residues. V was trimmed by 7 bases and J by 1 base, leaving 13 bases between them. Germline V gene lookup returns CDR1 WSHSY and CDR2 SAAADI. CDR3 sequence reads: CASTAPGANTEAFF. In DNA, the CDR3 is TGCGCCAGCACTGCCCCGGGGGCGAACACTGAAGCTTTCTTT.

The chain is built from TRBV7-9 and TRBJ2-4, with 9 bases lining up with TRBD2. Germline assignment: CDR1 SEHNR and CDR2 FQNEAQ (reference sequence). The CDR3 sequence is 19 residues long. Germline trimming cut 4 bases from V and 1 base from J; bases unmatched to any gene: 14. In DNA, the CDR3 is TGTGCCAGCAGCTCCCCCTGGGCTAGCGGGGACGGGGCCAAAAACATTCAGTACTTC. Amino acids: CASSSPWASGDGAKNIQYF.

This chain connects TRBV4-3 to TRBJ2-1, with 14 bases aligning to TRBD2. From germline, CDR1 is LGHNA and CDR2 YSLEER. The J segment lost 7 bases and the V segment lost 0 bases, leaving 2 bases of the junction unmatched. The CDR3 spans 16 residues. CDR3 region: CASSQEGLAGENEQFF. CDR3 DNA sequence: TGCGCCAGCAGCCAAGAGGGACTAGCGGGAGAGAATGAGCAGTTCTTC.

Here the CDR3 DNA reads TGTGCCAGCAGTTACAAGGGGGCCTATGGCTACACCTTC. It is translated as CASSYKGAYGYTF. V and J are TRBV6-5 and TRBJ1-2; TRBD1 matches 7 bases. J gave up 4 bases and V 2 bases, and 1 base lay outside the gene matches. Per germline, CDR1 MNHEY and CDR2 SVGAGI. The CDR3 is made up of 13 amino acids.

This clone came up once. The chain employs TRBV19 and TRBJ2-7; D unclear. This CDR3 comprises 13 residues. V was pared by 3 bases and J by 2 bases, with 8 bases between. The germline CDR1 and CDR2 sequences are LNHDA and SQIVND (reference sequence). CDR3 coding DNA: TGTGCCAGTAGTATGTGGGGTGCCTACGAGCAGTACTTC. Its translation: CASSMWGAYEQYF.

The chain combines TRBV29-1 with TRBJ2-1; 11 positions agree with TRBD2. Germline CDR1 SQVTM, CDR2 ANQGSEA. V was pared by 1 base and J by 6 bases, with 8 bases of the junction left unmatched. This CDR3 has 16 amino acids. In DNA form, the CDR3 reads TGCAGCGTTGAAGGACTAGCGGGACCGACTTTCAATGAGCAGTTCTTC. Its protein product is CSVEGLAGPTFNEQFF.

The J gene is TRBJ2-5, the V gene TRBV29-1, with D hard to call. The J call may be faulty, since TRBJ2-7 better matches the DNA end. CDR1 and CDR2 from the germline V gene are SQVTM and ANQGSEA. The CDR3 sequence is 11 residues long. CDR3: CSVVESYEQYF. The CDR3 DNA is TGCAGCGTTGTCGAATCCTACGAGCAGTACTTC.

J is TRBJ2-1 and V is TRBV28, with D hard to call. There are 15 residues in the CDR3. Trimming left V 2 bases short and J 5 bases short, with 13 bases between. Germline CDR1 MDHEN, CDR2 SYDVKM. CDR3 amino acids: CASSLRHYPNNEQFF. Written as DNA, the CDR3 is TGTGCCAGCAGTTTACGGCACTACCCTAACAATGAGCAGTTCTTC.

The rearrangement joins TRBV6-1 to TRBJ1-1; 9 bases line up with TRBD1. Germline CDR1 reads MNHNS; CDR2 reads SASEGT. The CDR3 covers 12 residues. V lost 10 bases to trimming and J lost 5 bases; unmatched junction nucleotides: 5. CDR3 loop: CATRQGGTEAFF. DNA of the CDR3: TGTGCCACCAGACAGGGGGGGACTGAAGCTTTCTTT.

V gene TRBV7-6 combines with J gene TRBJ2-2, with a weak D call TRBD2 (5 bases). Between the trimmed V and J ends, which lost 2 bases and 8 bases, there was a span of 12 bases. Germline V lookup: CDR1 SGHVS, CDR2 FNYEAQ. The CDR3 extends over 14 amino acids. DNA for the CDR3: TGTGCCAGCAGCTTAAGTCGGGGATCGGGGGAGCTGTTTTTT. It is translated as CASSLSRGSGELFF.

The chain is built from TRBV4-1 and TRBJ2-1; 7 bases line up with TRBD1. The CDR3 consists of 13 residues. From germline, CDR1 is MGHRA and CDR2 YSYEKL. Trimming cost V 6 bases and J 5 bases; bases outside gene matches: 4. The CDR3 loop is CASSDDRDNEQFF. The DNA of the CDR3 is TGCGCCAGCAGTGACGACAGGGACAATGAGCAGTTCTTC.

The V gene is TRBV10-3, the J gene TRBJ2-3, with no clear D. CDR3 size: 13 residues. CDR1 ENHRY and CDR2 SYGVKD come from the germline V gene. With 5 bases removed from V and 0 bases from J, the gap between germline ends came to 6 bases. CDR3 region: CAISLESTDTQYF. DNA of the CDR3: TGTGCCATCAGTCTGGAGAGCACAGATACGCAGTATTTT.

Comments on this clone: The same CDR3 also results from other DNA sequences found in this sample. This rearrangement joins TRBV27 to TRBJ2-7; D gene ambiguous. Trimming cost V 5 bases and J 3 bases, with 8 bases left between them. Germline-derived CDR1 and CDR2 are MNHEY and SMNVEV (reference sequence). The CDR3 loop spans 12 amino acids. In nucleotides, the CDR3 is TGTGCCAGCAGTCCTAATCTCTACGAGCAGTACTTC. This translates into CASSPNLYEQYF.

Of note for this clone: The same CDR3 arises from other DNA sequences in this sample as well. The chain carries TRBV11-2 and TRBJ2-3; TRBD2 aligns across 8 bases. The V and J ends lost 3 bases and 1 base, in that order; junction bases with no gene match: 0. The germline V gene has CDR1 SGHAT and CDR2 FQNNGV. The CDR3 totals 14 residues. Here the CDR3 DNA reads TGTGCCAGCAGCTTCGGGGGGGGCACAGATACGCAGTATTTT. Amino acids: CASSFGGGTDTQYF. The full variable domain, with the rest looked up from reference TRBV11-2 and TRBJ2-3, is EAGVAQSPRYKIIEKRQSVAFWCNPISGHATLYWYQQILGQGPKLLIQFQNNGVVDDSQLPKDRFSAERLKGVDSTLKIQPAKLEDSAVYLCASSFGGGTDTQYFGPGTRLTVL.

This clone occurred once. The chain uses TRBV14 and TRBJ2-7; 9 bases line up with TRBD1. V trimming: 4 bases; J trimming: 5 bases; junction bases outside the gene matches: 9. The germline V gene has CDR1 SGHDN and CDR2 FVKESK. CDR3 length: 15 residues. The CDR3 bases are TGTGCCAGCAGCCTCGTGACAGGGGGTTTCCACGAGCAGTACTTC. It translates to CASSLVTGGFHEQYF.

The DNA of the CDR3 is TGTGCCAGCAGCCTCAATCAGGGTAGCTATGGCTACACCTTC. It is translated as CASSLNQGSYGYTF. The gene calls are TRBV5-4 and TRBJ1-2, with TRBD1 as a possible D gene (5 bases). The CDR3 has 14 amino acids. The V gene's germline CDR1 is SGHNT and CDR2 YYREEE (reference sequence). Trimming left V 4 bases short and J 4 bases short, with 14 bases between.

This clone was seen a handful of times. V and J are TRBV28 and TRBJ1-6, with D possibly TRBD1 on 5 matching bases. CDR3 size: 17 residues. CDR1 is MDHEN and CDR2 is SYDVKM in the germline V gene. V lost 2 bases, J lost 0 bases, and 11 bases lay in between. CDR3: CASSLETASSYNSPLHF. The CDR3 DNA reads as TGTGCCAGCAGTTTAGAGACAGCCAGCTCCTATAATTCACCCCTCCACTTT.

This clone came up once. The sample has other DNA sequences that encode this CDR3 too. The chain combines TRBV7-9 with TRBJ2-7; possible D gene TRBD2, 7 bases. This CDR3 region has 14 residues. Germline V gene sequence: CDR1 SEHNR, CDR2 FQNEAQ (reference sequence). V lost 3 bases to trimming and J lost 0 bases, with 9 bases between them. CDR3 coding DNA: TGTGCCAGCAGCTTCGGGGGGCTCTCCTACGAGCAGTACTTC. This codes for CASSFGGLSYEQYF.

This CDR3 reads CASSGQGAYQAFF. The CDR3 DNA is TGTGCCAGCAGTGGTCAGGGGGCGTATCAAGCTTTCTTT. This chain joins TRBV9 and TRBJ1-1, with 8 bases fitting TRBD1. Looked up from germline, CDR1 is SGDLS and CDR2 is YYNGEE. Losses at the gene ends were 5 bases for V and 9 bases for J; bases not matched to a gene: 9. The CDR3 contains 13 residues.

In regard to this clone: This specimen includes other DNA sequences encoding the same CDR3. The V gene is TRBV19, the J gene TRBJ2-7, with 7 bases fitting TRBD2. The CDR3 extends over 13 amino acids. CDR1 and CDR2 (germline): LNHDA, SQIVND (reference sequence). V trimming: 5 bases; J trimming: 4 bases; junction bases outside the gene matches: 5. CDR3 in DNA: TGTGCCAGTAGTTCCGGCGGGGGTTACGAGCAGTACTTC. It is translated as CASSSGGGYEQYF.

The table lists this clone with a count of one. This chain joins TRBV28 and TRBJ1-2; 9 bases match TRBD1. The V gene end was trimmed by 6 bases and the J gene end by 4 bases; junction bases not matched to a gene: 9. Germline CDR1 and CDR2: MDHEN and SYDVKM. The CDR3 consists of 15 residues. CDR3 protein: CASSTVQGAGYGYTF. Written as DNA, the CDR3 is TGTGCCAGCAGCACCGTACAGGGGGCCGGCTATGGCTACACCTTC.

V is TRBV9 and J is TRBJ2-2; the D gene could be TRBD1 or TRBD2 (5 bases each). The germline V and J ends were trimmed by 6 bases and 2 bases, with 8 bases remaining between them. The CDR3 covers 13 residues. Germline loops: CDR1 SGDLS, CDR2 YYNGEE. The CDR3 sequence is CASTGPNTGELFF. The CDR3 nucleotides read TGTGCCAGCACGGGACCAAACACCGGGGAGCTGTTTTTT.

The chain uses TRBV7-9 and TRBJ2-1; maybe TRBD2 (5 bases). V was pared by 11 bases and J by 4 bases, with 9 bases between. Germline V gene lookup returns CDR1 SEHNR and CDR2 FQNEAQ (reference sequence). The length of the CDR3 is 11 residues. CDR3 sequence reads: CAPGEYNEQFF. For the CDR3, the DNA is TGTGCCCCCGGGGAGTACAATGAGCAGTTCTTC.